This T cell receptor beta chain comes out of a study of cytomegalovirus exposure and HLA in healthy donors. 60 Vbeta and 13 Jbeta primers were used in PCR. TCRdb's copy holds only in-frame clones and misses some; the assay was immunoSEQ multiplex PCR. The sample records 150,000 to 200,000 clones, about 80% being singletons. In the case of this clone: Its antigen is not identified.

Trimming took off 1 base at V and 6 bases at J, with 10 bases between the two ends. This CDR3 is built from 15 residues. From germline, CDR1 is KGHSH and CDR2 LQKENI. Study-wide results and caveats: Segments of the TCR beta V type were, in most cases, productive about 87% or about 30% of the time in an earlier analysis. TCR beta sequences numbering 16,951 were associated with HLA alleles at 0.05 false discovery rate in a later analysis.

The receptor was derived from a woman in her 50s in good health and CMV-seronegative. The source material was PBMCs. The chain joins TRBV18 to TRBJ1-6, with D uncertain. This CDR3 reads CASSPQPGSNSPLHF. In nucleotides, the CDR3 is TGTGCCAGCTCACCACAACCGGGGTCTAATTCACCCCTCCACTTT.